The 22 T cell receptor beta chains listed next were all sequenced from one sample in a study of identical twins. TCRdb reprocessed the 5' RACE reads via MiXCR and lists one record per CDR3 protein. The sample has approximately 690,000 distinct CDR3 sequences, 6% to 6.5% seen once; the top ten hold 1.5% to 2%. Sequenced material: naive T cells sorted from blood. These receptors were collected from a man aged 18 to 29 in good health.

This clonotype has ten or more counts. V usage is TRBV20-1 and J usage is TRBJ1-6, with D possibly TRBD1 on 6 matching bases. In germline, CDR1 is DFQATT, CDR2 SNEGSKA (reference sequence). Trimming stripped 5 bases from V and 11 bases from J, with 22 bases between. This CDR3 comprises 15 residues. CDR3 DNA: TGCAGTGCTTTAAAAAGGACAGACCCTTCGGCACCCCTCCACTTT. Protein product: CSALKRTDPSAPLHF.

This clonotype occurred many times. The rearrangement links TRBV11-2 to TRBJ2-7, with 7 bases identical to TRBD1. V trimming: 1 base; J trimming: 0 bases; junction bases outside the gene matches: 6. The CDR3 is 16 residues long. CDR1 is SGHAT, CDR2 FQNNGV, per germline. CDR3 amino acids: CASSLAGTAFSYEQYF. As DNA, the CDR3 is TGTGCCAGCAGCTTAGCCGGGACAGCCTTCTCCTACGAGCAGTACTTC.

This clonotype was observed many times. CDR3 sequence reads: CASSAGQTYEQYV. The CDR3 coding sequence is TGTGCCAGCAGCGCGGGACAGACCTACGAGCAGTACGTC. The genes are TRBV11-2 and TRBJ2-7; D might be TRBD1 (7 bases). The germline V gene encodes CDR1 SGHAT and CDR2 FQNNGV. V was shortened by 5 bases and J by 2 bases, with 10 bases between the two germline ends. This CDR3 comprises 13 residues.

This clonotype was detected ten times or more. This rearrangement joins TRBV12-3 or TRBV12-4 to TRBJ2-3, with D possibly being TRBD2 (6 bases). CDR3 size: 15 residues. The germline V and J ends were trimmed by 6 bases and 2 bases, with 15 bases remaining between them. CDR3 nucleotide sequence: TGTGCCAGCAGCCGTAAGGCGGGGCCCACAGATACGCAGTATTTT. It codes for CASSRKAGPTDTQYF.

This clonotype has at least ten counts. The chain employs TRBV10-3 and TRBJ2-4; D is unclear. Trimming left V 3 bases short and J 0 bases short, with 6 bases between. Germline CDR1 and CDR2: ENHRY and SYGVKD. CDR3 length: 14 amino acids. Here the CDR3 DNA reads TGTGCCATCAGTGACAGCCCAGCCAAAAACATTCAGTACTTC. It yields the protein CAISDSPAKNIQYF.

This chain joins TRBV4-2 and TRBJ2-1; a weak D match, TRBD2 (6 bases). Trimming stripped 4 bases from V and 7 bases from J, with 14 bases between. This CDR3 comprises 14 residues. Germline V gene data show CDR1 as LGHNA and CDR2 as YNFKEQ. CDR3 amino acids: CASSLGYGSNEQFF. The CDR3 bases are TGTGCCAGCAGCCTAGGGTACGGGAGTAATGAGCAGTTCTTC.

This clonotype has ten or more counts. The chain recombines TRBV12-3 or TRBV12-4 with TRBJ1-2, with D possibly being TRBD1 (6 bases). The CDR3 has 15 residues. Deletions cut 6 bases from V and 2 bases from J, with 16 bases between. CDR3 DNA: TGTGCCAGCAGGAGACAGGCCTCTTTCAACTATGGCTACACCTTC. It yields the protein CASRRQASFNYGYTF.

The chain recombines TRBV15 with TRBJ2-6; no firm D call. CDR1 and CDR2 from the germline V gene are LNHNV and YYDKDF (reference sequence). Trimming left V 4 bases short and J 5 bases short, with 6 bases between. This CDR3 has 13 amino acids. The CDR3 is CATSIPRANVLTF. The CDR3 DNA sequence: TGTGCCACCAGCATTCCCCGGGCCAACGTCCTGACTTTC.

This clonotype was picked up many times. J is TRBJ1-1 and V is TRBV5-1; D unresolved. The CDR3 totals 13 residues. Germline assignment: CDR1 SGHRS and CDR2 YFSETQ. V gave up 4 bases and J gave up 6 bases, with 13 bases separating them. Written as DNA, the CDR3 is TGCGCCAGCAGCCCTCCGGTGGAAGCTGAAGCTTTCTTT. Amino acid sequence: CASSPPVEAEAFF.

This clonotype was counted many times. This chain joins TRBV20-1 and TRBJ2-1; TRBD2 agrees at 8 bases. This CDR3 spans 16 amino acids. Trimming removed 0 bases from V and 2 bases from J; junction bases left unmatched: 6. CDR1 is DFQATT, CDR2 SNEGSKA, per germline (reference sequence). The CDR3 loop reads CSARDTREGTYNEQFF. For the CDR3, the DNA is TGCAGTGCTAGAGATACACGGGAGGGGACCTACAATGAGCAGTTCTTC.

This clonotype was seen repeatedly, ten times or more. V is TRBV25-1 and J is TRBJ2-3; 14 nucleotides align to TRBD2. The CDR3 runs 17 residues. After removal of 8 bases from V and 3 bases from J, the junction contained 10 bases not matched to a gene. Germline CDR1 MGHDK, CDR2 SYGVNS. In DNA form, the CDR3 reads TGTGCCAGCGCCGACCCTGGACTAGCGGGAGGAACAGATACGCAGTATTTT. Translation gives CASADPGLAGGTDTQYF. The full variable domain, in which reference TRBV25-1 and TRBJ2-3 provide the parts outside the CDR3, is EADIYQTPRYLVIGTGKKITLECSQTMGHDKMYWYQQDPGMELHLIHYSYGVNSTEKGDLSSESTVSRIRTEHFPLTLESARPSHTSQYLCASADPGLAGGTDTQYFGPGTRLTVL.

This clonotype showed up many times. The chain combines TRBV7-7 with TRBJ2-5; 10 bases agree with TRBD2. V trimming: 4 bases; J trimming: 3 bases; junction bases outside the gene matches: 8. The CDR3 has 16 amino acids. The germline CDR1 and CDR2 sequences are SSHAT and FNYEAQ (reference sequence). The CDR3 is CASSSIPGLAKETQYF. The CDR3 DNA follows: TGTGCCAGCAGCTCGATTCCGGGACTAGCGAAAGAGACCCAGTACTTC.

The chain is built from TRBV7-9 and TRBJ1-3; no clear D gene. CDR1 is SEHNR, CDR2 FQNEAQ, per germline (reference sequence). The CDR3 is 12 amino acids. V lost 5 bases, J lost 11 bases, and 13 bases lay in between. This chain's CDR3 is CASSRSPDAIYF. DNA for the CDR3: TGTGCCAGCAGCCGGTCTCCCGACGCCATATATTTT.

This clonotype was seen a few times. The J gene is TRBJ2-1, the V gene TRBV6-1; D not resolved. The V end was cut by 7 bases, the J end by 2 bases, with 9 bases between. This CDR3 contains 13 residues. CDR1 and CDR2 (germline): MNHNS, SASEGT. DNA of the CDR3: TGTGCCAGCACCAGAGCCACCTACAATGAGCAGTTCTTC. It specifies CASTRATYNEQFF.

The chain recombines TRBV3-1 with TRBJ2-1; 11 bases map to TRBD2. J gave up 5 bases and V 1 base, and 7 bases lay outside the gene matches. Germline CDR1 LGHDT, CDR2 YNNKEL (reference sequence). This CDR3 is 17 amino acids long. CDR3 amino acids: CASSQVELAGADNEQFF. Here the CDR3 DNA reads TGTGCCAGCAGCCAAGTTGAACTAGCGGGAGCAGACAATGAGCAGTTCTTC.

This clonotype was seen a few times. The chain couples TRBV12-3 or TRBV12-4 to TRBJ2-1, with 7 bases lining up with TRBD2. Trimming took 6 bases from V and 9 from J; bases not matched to a gene: 11. The CDR3 has 14 amino acids. The chain's CDR3 is CASRPARERVEQFF. CDR3 DNA: TGTGCCAGCAGACCCGCGCGGGAGCGGGTTGAGCAGTTCTTC.

The chain joins TRBV12-3 or TRBV12-4 to TRBJ1-1; D is perhaps TRBD1 (5 bases). CDR3 size: 13 residues. The V gene lost 5 bases and the J gene lost 6 bases, with 13 bases spanning the gap. The CDR3 DNA is TGTGCCAGCAGTCTCGGGACCACCGCTGAAGCTTTCTTT. It is translated as CASSLGTTAEAFF.

This clonotype was counted only a few times. The rearrangement joins TRBV11-2 to TRBJ2-1; D call uncertain. CDR1 is SGHAT and CDR2 is FQNNGV in the germline V gene. The CDR3 sequence is 15 residues long. Trimming stripped 2 bases from V and 9 bases from J, with 17 bases between. The CDR3 DNA reads TGTGCCAGCAGCTTAACGCCGAGTCCGGATCTTGAGCAGTTCTTC. Encoded protein: CASSLTPSPDLEQFF.

Ten or more counts support this clonotype. The CDR3 sequence is CATGLAGGEQFF. In nucleotides, the CDR3 is TGTGCCACGGGACTAGCGGGAGGCGAGCAGTTCTTC. V is TRBV6-2 or TRBV6-3 and J is TRBJ2-1, with 15 positions matching TRBD2. The CDR3 totals 12 residues. The J segment lost 10 bases and the V segment lost 10 bases, leaving 2 bases of the junction unmatched. Germline V gives CDR1 MNHEY, CDR2 SVGEGT.

This clonotype occurred a few times. The chain combines TRBV18 with TRBJ1-1; tentative D call: TRBD1 (5 bases). CDR3 size: 15 residues. Germline CDR1 KGHSH, CDR2 LQKENI. V gave up 6 bases and J gave up 0 bases, with 14 bases separating them. The CDR3 nucleotides are TGTGCCAGCTCGCTTCAAGGGGTCGTGAACACTGAAGCTTTCTTT. This codes for CASSLQGVVNTEAFF.

In its sample, this clonotype was seen a few times. The chain has TRBV6-5 and TRBJ1-1; D is unresolved. Trimming removed 0 bases at V and 3 bases at J, with 11 bases between. Per the germline V gene, CDR1 is MNHEY and CDR2 is SVGAGI. This CDR3 contains 15 residues. The CDR3 spells CASSYSDQAYTEAFF. CDR3 sequence (DNA): TGTGCCAGCAGTTACTCGGACCAAGCTTACACTGAAGCTTTCTTT.

This clonotype was found a few times. The chain employs TRBV7-8 and TRBJ2-1; 7 positions agree with TRBD2. Germline V gene sequence: CDR1 SGHVS, CDR2 FQNEAQ. CDR3 length: 15 amino acids. V lost 5 bases, J lost 8 bases, and 12 bases stayed unmatched. CDR3 region: CASSHPPGTTDEQFF. The CDR3 nucleotides are TGTGCCAGCAGCCACCCACCGGGGACTACTGATGAGCAGTTCTTC. The whole variable domain, remainder taken from reference TRBV7-8 and TRBJ2-1, is GAGVSQSPRYKVAKRGQDVALRCDPISGHVSLFWYQQALGQGPEFLTYFQNEAQLDKSGLPSDRFFAERPEGSVSTLKIQRTQQEDSAVYLCASSHPPGTTDEQFFGPGTRLTVL.